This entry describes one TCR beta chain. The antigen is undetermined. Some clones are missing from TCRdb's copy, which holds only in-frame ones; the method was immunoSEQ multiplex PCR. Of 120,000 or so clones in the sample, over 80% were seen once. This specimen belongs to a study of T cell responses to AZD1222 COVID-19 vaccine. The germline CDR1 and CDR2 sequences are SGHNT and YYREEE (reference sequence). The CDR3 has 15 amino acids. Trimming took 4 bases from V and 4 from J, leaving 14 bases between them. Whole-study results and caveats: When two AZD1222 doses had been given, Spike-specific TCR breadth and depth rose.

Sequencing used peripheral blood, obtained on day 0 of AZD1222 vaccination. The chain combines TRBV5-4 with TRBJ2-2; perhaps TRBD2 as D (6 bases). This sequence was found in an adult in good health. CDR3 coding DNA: TGTGCCAGCAGCACCAAGACTAGGGCCACCGGGGAGCTGTTTTTT. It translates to CASSTKTRATGELFF.